This T cell receptor (beta chain) was recovered during a study of T cells in pancreatic ductal adenocarcinoma. Per the germline V gene, CDR1 is MNHNS and CDR2 is SASEGT. This CDR3 contains 15 residues. Between the trimmed V and J ends, which lost 9 bases and 4 bases, there was a span of 21 bases. Surgery without prior neoadjuvant therapy was the treatment of the selected pancreatic ductal adenocarcinoma patients. This clone was picked up a small number of times. Sequencing used immunoSEQ multiplex PCR; TCRdb keeps in-frame clones, though not all of them. The table lists more than 8,500 clones, 60% to 80% of them singletons.

V is TRBV6-1 and J is TRBJ1-2; tentatively, D is TRBD1 (6 bases). The specimen was pancreatic tumor tissue. The sequence derives from a human donor with pancreatic ductal adenocarcinoma. The chain's CDR3 is CASSPGGGTLYGYTF. The DNA of the CDR3 is TGTGCCAGTTCTCCCGGGGGCGGGACGCTCTATGGCTACACCTTC.